These 7 T cell receptor beta chains originate from one sample sequenced in a study of metastatic and nonmetastatic thyroid tumors. TCRdb re-processed the PCR reads through MiXCR. Here the sample spans under 45,000 clones, 25% to 35% being singletons. All patients were treatment-naive before thyroid surgery. Sequences were obtained from blood. These receptors all stem from a male donor with papillary thyroid cancer or a benign thyroid nodule (not recorded which). Some clones in this sample may be carry-over from other donors' samples.

This rearrangement joins TRBV20-1 to TRBJ2-1, with 12 bases aligning to TRBD2. The germline gives CDR1 DFQATT, CDR2 SNEGSKA (reference sequence). The CDR3 has 15 residues. V lost 8 bases to trimming and J lost 9 bases; unmatched junction nucleotides: 14. The CDR3 nucleotides are TGCAGTTCAACTGCGACTAGCGGGAGTTCGGGTGAGCAGTTCTTC. It encodes CSSTATSGSSGEQFF.

The CDR3 DNA reads TGTGCCACCAGCAGAGAGAGGAGCGGGACCGGACTTGACTCGAACACCGGGGAGCTGTTTTTT. It specifies CATSRERSGTGLDSNTGELFF. The chain employs TRBV15 and TRBJ2-2; TRBD2 matches at 7 bases. V was clipped by 0 bases and J by 0 bases; unmatched bases: 16. The V gene's germline CDR1 is LNHNV and CDR2 YYDKDF (reference sequence). CDR3 length: 21 amino acids.

The rearrangement uses TRBV7-6 and TRBJ2-2; the D gene is possibly TRBD1 (5 bases). V lost 0 bases and J 4 bases, leaving 12 bases between the germline ends. Germline V CDR1 and CDR2: SGHVS, FNYEAQ. The length of the CDR3 is 16 residues. The CDR3 DNA reads TGTGCCAGCAGCTTAGCTCCCCAGGGCATCACCGGGGAGCTGTTTTTT. This sequence encodes CASSLAPQGITGELFF.

This clone was seen many times. V gene TRBV7-8 combines with J gene TRBJ2-3; 9 bases map to TRBD2. Germline V gene sequence: CDR1 SGHVS, CDR2 FQNEAQ. This CDR3 contains 17 residues. V shed 5 bases, J shed 0 bases, and the junction held 9 bases outside the gene matches. CDR3 sequence (DNA): TGTGCCAGCAGCACCCGTCTAGCGGGGATTAGCACAGATACGCAGTATTTT. Its protein is CASSTRLAGISTDTQYF.

Many counts were recorded for this clone. The chain uses TRBV6-1 and TRBJ2-7, with D perhaps matching TRBD1 or TRBD2 (5 bases each). Germline V gene data show CDR1 as MNHNS and CDR2 as SASEGT. Trimming pared 5 bases from V and 1 base from J, leaving 12 bases between. The CDR3 totals 14 residues. CDR3 nucleotides: TGTGCCAGCAGTTTTGGGACGGCTTCCTACGAGCAGTACTTC. This sequence encodes CASSFGTASYEQYF.

This chain connects TRBV30 to TRBJ2-2, with a possible D match to TRBD2 (6 bases). This CDR3 has 13 amino acids. Trimming took off 2 bases at V and 5 bases at J, with 9 bases between the two ends. Germline CDR1 GTSNPN, CDR2 SVGIG (reference sequence). The CDR3 DNA reads as TGTGCCTGGAGTTCGGAGGGAACCGGGGAGCTGTTTTTT. Its protein is CAWSSEGTGELFF.

The V and J genes are TRBV6-1 and TRBJ2-7, with TRBD1 matching 8 bases. This CDR3 has 15 amino acids. Germline lookup yields CDR1 MNHNS and CDR2 SASEGT. V lost 4 bases and J lost 0; bases outside the gene matches: 5. The CDR3 sequence: CASSATGQVSYEQYF. The CDR3 DNA follows: TGTGCCAGCAGTGCGACGGGACAGGTCTCCTACGAGCAGTACTTC.